This passage covers 22 T cell receptor beta chains from one sample sequenced in a study of blood T cell repertoires in COVID-19. TCRdb's copy holds only in-frame clones and misses some; the assay was immunoSEQ multiplex PCR. This sample has some 69,000 clones, with 60% to 80% found just once. Sequencing used peripheral blood. The receptors stem from a human donor in a cohort sampled during active COVID-19.

This clone was observed a few times. The chain couples TRBV11-3 to TRBJ2-3, with TRBD2 matching over 12 bases. Germline CDR1 is SGHNT and CDR2 is YENEEA. With 5 bases clipped from V and 6 bases from J, the junction kept 6 bases outside the gene matches. The CDR3 loop spans 15 amino acids. CDR3 amino acids: CASSPSGGAIDTQYF. In DNA, the CDR3 is TGTGCCAGCAGCCCTAGCGGGGGGGCGATCGATACGCAGTATTTT.

The chain employs TRBV5-1 and TRBJ1-1; possibly TRBD1 for D (6 bases). Trimming took off 5 bases at V and 5 bases at J, with 22 bases between the two ends. The germline gives CDR1 SGHRS, CDR2 YFSETQ. The length of the CDR3 is 16 residues. CDR3 sequence: CASSTTPRDMGTEAFF. DNA of the CDR3: TGCGCCAGCAGTACAACTCCCCGGGACATGGGGACTGAAGCTTTCTTT.

Written as DNA, the CDR3 is TGTGCCAGCAGTTACTCCGGGGGATCTGGAAACACCATATATTTT. Translating gives CASSYSGGSGNTIYF. The chain couples TRBV6-5 to TRBJ1-3, with a tentative D call TRBD1 (5 bases). The length of the CDR3 is 15 residues. Germline assignment: CDR1 MNHEY and CDR2 SVGAGI. V lost 0 bases, J lost 1 base, and 7 bases lay in between.

The gene calls are TRBV5-6 and TRBJ2-3, with a possible D match to TRBD2 (6 bases). The V end was cut by 2 bases, the J end by 5 bases, with 18 bases between. The CDR3 spans 16 residues. Germline CDR1 is SGHDT and CDR2 is YYEEEE. CDR3 DNA sequence: TGTGCCAGCAGCTTTGGTTGGGGGGAGGTAGGAGATACGCAGTATTTT. Amino acid sequence: CASSFGWGEVGDTQYF.

V gene TRBV12-3 or TRBV12-4 combines with J gene TRBJ2-1, with TRBD2 matching over 9 bases. Trimming cost V 1 base and J 9 bases; bases outside gene matches: 1. The CDR3 sequence is 13 residues long. The CDR3 bases are TGTGCCAGCAGTTTAGGAGCGGGAGGTGAGCAGTTCTTC. Encoded protein: CASSLGAGGEQFF.

The CDR3 here is CASTSLGGAYF. CDR3 nucleotides: TGTGCCAGCACATCCCTGGGCGGGGCGTACTTC. V usage is TRBV28 and J usage is TRBJ2-7; possible D gene TRBD2, 6 bases. Trimming left V 7 bases short and J 12 bases short, with 16 bases between. Germline CDR1 is MDHEN and CDR2 is SYDVKM. The CDR3 length is 11 residues.

The chain joins TRBV5-1 to TRBJ2-7; 11 nucleotides match TRBD2. V gave up 6 bases and J gave up 6 bases; unmatched junction bases: 2. CDR3 length: 12 amino acids. Per the germline V gene, CDR1 is SGHRS and CDR2 is YFSETQ. The DNA of the CDR3 is TGCGCCAGCAACCTAGCGGGAGGCGAGCAGTACTTC. It translates to CASNLAGGEQYF. The full variable domain, in which reference TRBV5-1 and TRBJ2-7 provide the parts outside the CDR3, is KAGVTQTPRYLIKTRGQQVTLSCSPISGHRSVSWYQQTPGQGLQFLFEYFSETQRNKGNFPGRFSGRQFSNSRSEMNVSTLELGDSALYLCASNLAGGEQYFGPGTRLTVT.

This clone was counted many times. This chain joins TRBV19 and TRBJ2-2; 11 bases agree with TRBD2. The CDR3 is made up of 19 amino acids. V was pared by 5 bases and J by 3 bases, with 14 bases of the junction left unmatched. Germline V gene sequence: CDR1 LNHDA, CDR2 SQIVND (reference sequence). The CDR3 DNA is TGTGCCAGTAGTCCCCGACAGGTGGCTAGCGGGAGGCACACCGGGGAGCTGTTTTTT. Its protein product is CASSPRQVASGRHTGELFF. The full variable domain, in which reference TRBV19 and TRBJ2-2 provide the parts outside the CDR3, is DGGITQSPKYLFRKEGQNVTLSCEQNLNHDAMYWYRQDPGQGLRLIYYSQIVNDFQKGDIAEGYSVSREKKESFPLTVTSAQKNPTAFYLCASSPRQVASGRHTGELFFGEGSRLTVL.

This clone occurred once. The chain couples TRBV2 to TRBJ2-7, with TRBD1 identical over 12 bases. Germline-derived CDR1 and CDR2 are SNHLY and FYNNEI. The CDR3 loop spans 13 amino acids. J lost 6 bases, V lost 4 bases, and 1 base had no gene match. CDR3 nucleotide sequence: TGTGCCAGCAGTGGGGACAGGGGGCTCGAGCAGTACTTC. It yields the protein CASSGDRGLEQYF.

V gene TRBV10-2 combines with J gene TRBJ2-7, with 7 positions matching TRBD2. CDR1 is WSHSY and CDR2 is SAAADI in the germline V gene. J was trimmed by 0 bases and V by 3 bases; bases with no gene match: 5. The CDR3 runs 15 residues. Here the CDR3 DNA reads TGCGCCAGCAGTGACGTCGCGGGAGTCTCCTACGAGCAGTACTTC. This sequence encodes CASSDVAGVSYEQYF.

The V call is TRBV19, the J call TRBJ2-5; 9 bases agree with TRBD1. The CDR3 length is 16 residues. V shed 5 bases, J shed 4 bases, and the junction held 11 bases outside the gene matches. CDR1 and CDR2 (germline): LNHDA, SQIVND (reference sequence). CDR3 amino acids: CASSGLQGAVGETQYF. Here the CDR3 DNA reads TGTGCCAGTAGTGGTCTACAGGGGGCAGTCGGAGAGACCCAGTACTTC.

The V call is TRBV18, the J call TRBJ2-3, with 8 nucleotides matching TRBD1. V trimming: 3 bases; J trimming: 5 bases; junction bases outside the gene matches: 7. This CDR3 contains 15 residues. CDR1 is KGHSH, CDR2 LQKENI, per germline. The CDR3 DNA reads as TGTGCCAGCTCACCTAAGGACAGGGTCGGAGATACGCAGTATTTT. Translation: CASSPKDRVGDTQYF.

Only a few counts were recorded for this clone. This chain connects TRBV3-1 (or the pseudogene TRBV3-2) to TRBJ2-7, with 7 bases that match TRBD1. This CDR3 has 13 residues. V lost 3 bases and J lost 6; bases outside the gene matches: 5. Germline V CDR1 and CDR2: LGHDT, YNNKEL (reference sequence). The CDR3 DNA reads as TGTGCCAGCAGCCAGCTTTCAGGGGGCGAGCAGTACTTC. It translates to CASSQLSGGEQYF.

The chain is built from TRBV2 and TRBJ2-3; D is uncertain. Germline loops: CDR1 SNHLY, CDR2 FYNNEI. V was trimmed by 6 bases and J by 5 bases, leaving 12 bases between them. The CDR3 spans 13 residues. The DNA of the CDR3 is TGTGCCAGCAGCGCGGAGCAGAAAGATACGCAGTATTTT. This translates into CASSAEQKDTQYF.

The chain carries TRBV5-1 and TRBJ2-4; tentatively, D is TRBD1 (8 bases). The CDR3 sequence is 18 residues long. Trimming took 2 bases from V and 3 from J, leaving 21 bases between them. The germline V gene encodes CDR1 SGHRS and CDR2 YFSETQ. The DNA for the CDR3 is TGCGCCAGCAGCTTCGACAGGGGCGGGAGCGGGGTCAAAAACATTCAGTACTTC. It yields the protein CASSFDRGGSGVKNIQYF.

The chain is built from TRBV28 and TRBJ1-5; D is possibly TRBD1 (5 bases). The V gene lost 8 bases and the J gene lost 3 bases, with 17 bases spanning the gap. CDR1 and CDR2 from the germline V gene are MDHEN and SYDVKM. The CDR3 runs to 15 residues. The CDR3 region is CASQAGGVSNQPQHF. CDR3 in DNA: TGTGCCAGCCAAGCAGGAGGGGTCTCCAATCAGCCCCAGCATTTT.

The J gene is TRBJ2-2, the V gene TRBV11-3; 9 positions match TRBD2. Germline V gene data show CDR1 as SGHNT and CDR2 as YENEEA. V trimming: 1 base; J trimming: 3 bases; junction bases outside the gene matches: 6. This CDR3 is 17 amino acids long. This CDR3 is CASSLGSAGGDTGELFF. The CDR3 region has the DNA TGTGCCAGCAGCTTAGGGTCTGCGGGGGGGGACACCGGGGAGCTGTTTTTT.

This clone occurred once. The chain combines TRBV7-2 with TRBJ2-7, with D perhaps matching TRBD1 (5 bases). V lost 5 bases, J lost 5 bases, and 19 bases lay in between. This CDR3 spans 15 amino acids. CDR1 and CDR2 (germline): SGHTA, FQGNSA. For the CDR3, the DNA is TGTGCCAGCAGCGCAGGGCCGGGTAGACCTGACGAGCAGTACTTC. It yields the protein CASSAGPGRPDEQYF.

The V and J genes are TRBV6-4 and TRBJ1-1; D might be TRBD1 (6 bases). The CDR3 has 15 residues. Germline CDR1 and CDR2: MRHNA and SNTAGT. The germline V and J ends were trimmed by 5 bases and 5 bases, with 18 bases remaining between them. Here the CDR3 DNA reads TGTGCCAGCAGTCGCACGGGGACATACAAAACTGAAGCTTTCTTT. Encoded protein: CASSRTGTYKTEAFF.

In its sample, this clone was seen once. This rearrangement joins TRBV2 to TRBJ2-7, with 8 bases identical to TRBD2. Trimming took 6 bases from V and 2 from J; bases not matched to a gene: 6. There are 14 residues in the CDR3. Germline CDR1 and CDR2: SNHLY and FYNNEI. CDR3 loop: CASSPTGGAYEQYF. The CDR3 DNA sequence: TGTGCCAGCAGCCCAACCGGGGGGGCCTACGAGCAGTACTTC.

The chain couples TRBV5-1 to TRBJ2-6; no clear D gene. The CDR3 totals 16 residues. Germline-derived CDR1 and CDR2 are SGHRS and YFSETQ. The V end lost 3 bases, the J end lost 0 bases, and 10 bases lay between the germline ends. The CDR3 sequence is CASSSLLVSGANVLTF. The CDR3 nucleotides are TGCGCCAGCAGCTCCCTACTTGTCTCTGGGGCCAACGTCCTGACTTTC. The variable domain in full, completed from reference TRBV5-1 and TRBJ2-6, reads KAGVTQTPRYLIKTRGQQVTLSCSPISGHRSVSWYQQTPGQGLQFLFEYFSETQRNKGNFPGRFSGRQFSNSRSEMNVSTLELGDSALYLCASSSLLVSGANVLTFGAGSRLTVL.

This CDR3 is CASSLGSETYEQYF. DNA of the CDR3: TGTGCCAGCAGCCTAGGGAGTGAAACCTACGAGCAGTACTTC. This chain connects TRBV3-1 (or the pseudogene TRBV3-2) to TRBJ2-7; TRBD2 might be the D (5 bases). CDR1 is LGHDT, CDR2 YNNKEL, per germline (reference sequence). The V end lost 4 bases, the J end lost 2 bases, and 12 bases lay between the germline ends. The CDR3 has 14 residues.